This T cell receptor beta chain comes out of a study of blood T cell repertoires in COVID-19. Study details: Some COVID-19 samples were acute and others convalescent; all came from the United States, Italy and Spain. T cells, B-cell-depleted T cells, or PBMCs provided the cDNA or gDNA that served as material.

In the original analysis: Researchers report that nucleated cell counts were estimated from reference gene primer amplification. Libraries were prepared by immunoSEQ multiplex PCR; TCRdb keeps only in-frame clonotypes and omits some of them. V, J and clone size are those of that table, while D and trimming were read from the DNA. The repertoire holds roughly 250,000 clones, with approximately 90% as singletons. The CDR3 spans 14 residues. The germline gives CDR1 MNHEY, CDR2 SVGAGI. V lost 2 bases and J 6 bases, leaving 11 bases between the germline ends. The rearrangement links TRBV6-5 to TRBJ1-5; D perhaps matches TRBD1 (6 bases). The sequence was obtained from a man between 25 and 39 years old with acute or convalescent COVID-19. Sequencing was done on a sample of peripheral blood. The CDR3, as DNA: TGTGCCAGCAGTTACGGTCCAGGGGTTCAGCCCCAGCATTTT. Protein sequence: CASSYGPGVQPQHF.